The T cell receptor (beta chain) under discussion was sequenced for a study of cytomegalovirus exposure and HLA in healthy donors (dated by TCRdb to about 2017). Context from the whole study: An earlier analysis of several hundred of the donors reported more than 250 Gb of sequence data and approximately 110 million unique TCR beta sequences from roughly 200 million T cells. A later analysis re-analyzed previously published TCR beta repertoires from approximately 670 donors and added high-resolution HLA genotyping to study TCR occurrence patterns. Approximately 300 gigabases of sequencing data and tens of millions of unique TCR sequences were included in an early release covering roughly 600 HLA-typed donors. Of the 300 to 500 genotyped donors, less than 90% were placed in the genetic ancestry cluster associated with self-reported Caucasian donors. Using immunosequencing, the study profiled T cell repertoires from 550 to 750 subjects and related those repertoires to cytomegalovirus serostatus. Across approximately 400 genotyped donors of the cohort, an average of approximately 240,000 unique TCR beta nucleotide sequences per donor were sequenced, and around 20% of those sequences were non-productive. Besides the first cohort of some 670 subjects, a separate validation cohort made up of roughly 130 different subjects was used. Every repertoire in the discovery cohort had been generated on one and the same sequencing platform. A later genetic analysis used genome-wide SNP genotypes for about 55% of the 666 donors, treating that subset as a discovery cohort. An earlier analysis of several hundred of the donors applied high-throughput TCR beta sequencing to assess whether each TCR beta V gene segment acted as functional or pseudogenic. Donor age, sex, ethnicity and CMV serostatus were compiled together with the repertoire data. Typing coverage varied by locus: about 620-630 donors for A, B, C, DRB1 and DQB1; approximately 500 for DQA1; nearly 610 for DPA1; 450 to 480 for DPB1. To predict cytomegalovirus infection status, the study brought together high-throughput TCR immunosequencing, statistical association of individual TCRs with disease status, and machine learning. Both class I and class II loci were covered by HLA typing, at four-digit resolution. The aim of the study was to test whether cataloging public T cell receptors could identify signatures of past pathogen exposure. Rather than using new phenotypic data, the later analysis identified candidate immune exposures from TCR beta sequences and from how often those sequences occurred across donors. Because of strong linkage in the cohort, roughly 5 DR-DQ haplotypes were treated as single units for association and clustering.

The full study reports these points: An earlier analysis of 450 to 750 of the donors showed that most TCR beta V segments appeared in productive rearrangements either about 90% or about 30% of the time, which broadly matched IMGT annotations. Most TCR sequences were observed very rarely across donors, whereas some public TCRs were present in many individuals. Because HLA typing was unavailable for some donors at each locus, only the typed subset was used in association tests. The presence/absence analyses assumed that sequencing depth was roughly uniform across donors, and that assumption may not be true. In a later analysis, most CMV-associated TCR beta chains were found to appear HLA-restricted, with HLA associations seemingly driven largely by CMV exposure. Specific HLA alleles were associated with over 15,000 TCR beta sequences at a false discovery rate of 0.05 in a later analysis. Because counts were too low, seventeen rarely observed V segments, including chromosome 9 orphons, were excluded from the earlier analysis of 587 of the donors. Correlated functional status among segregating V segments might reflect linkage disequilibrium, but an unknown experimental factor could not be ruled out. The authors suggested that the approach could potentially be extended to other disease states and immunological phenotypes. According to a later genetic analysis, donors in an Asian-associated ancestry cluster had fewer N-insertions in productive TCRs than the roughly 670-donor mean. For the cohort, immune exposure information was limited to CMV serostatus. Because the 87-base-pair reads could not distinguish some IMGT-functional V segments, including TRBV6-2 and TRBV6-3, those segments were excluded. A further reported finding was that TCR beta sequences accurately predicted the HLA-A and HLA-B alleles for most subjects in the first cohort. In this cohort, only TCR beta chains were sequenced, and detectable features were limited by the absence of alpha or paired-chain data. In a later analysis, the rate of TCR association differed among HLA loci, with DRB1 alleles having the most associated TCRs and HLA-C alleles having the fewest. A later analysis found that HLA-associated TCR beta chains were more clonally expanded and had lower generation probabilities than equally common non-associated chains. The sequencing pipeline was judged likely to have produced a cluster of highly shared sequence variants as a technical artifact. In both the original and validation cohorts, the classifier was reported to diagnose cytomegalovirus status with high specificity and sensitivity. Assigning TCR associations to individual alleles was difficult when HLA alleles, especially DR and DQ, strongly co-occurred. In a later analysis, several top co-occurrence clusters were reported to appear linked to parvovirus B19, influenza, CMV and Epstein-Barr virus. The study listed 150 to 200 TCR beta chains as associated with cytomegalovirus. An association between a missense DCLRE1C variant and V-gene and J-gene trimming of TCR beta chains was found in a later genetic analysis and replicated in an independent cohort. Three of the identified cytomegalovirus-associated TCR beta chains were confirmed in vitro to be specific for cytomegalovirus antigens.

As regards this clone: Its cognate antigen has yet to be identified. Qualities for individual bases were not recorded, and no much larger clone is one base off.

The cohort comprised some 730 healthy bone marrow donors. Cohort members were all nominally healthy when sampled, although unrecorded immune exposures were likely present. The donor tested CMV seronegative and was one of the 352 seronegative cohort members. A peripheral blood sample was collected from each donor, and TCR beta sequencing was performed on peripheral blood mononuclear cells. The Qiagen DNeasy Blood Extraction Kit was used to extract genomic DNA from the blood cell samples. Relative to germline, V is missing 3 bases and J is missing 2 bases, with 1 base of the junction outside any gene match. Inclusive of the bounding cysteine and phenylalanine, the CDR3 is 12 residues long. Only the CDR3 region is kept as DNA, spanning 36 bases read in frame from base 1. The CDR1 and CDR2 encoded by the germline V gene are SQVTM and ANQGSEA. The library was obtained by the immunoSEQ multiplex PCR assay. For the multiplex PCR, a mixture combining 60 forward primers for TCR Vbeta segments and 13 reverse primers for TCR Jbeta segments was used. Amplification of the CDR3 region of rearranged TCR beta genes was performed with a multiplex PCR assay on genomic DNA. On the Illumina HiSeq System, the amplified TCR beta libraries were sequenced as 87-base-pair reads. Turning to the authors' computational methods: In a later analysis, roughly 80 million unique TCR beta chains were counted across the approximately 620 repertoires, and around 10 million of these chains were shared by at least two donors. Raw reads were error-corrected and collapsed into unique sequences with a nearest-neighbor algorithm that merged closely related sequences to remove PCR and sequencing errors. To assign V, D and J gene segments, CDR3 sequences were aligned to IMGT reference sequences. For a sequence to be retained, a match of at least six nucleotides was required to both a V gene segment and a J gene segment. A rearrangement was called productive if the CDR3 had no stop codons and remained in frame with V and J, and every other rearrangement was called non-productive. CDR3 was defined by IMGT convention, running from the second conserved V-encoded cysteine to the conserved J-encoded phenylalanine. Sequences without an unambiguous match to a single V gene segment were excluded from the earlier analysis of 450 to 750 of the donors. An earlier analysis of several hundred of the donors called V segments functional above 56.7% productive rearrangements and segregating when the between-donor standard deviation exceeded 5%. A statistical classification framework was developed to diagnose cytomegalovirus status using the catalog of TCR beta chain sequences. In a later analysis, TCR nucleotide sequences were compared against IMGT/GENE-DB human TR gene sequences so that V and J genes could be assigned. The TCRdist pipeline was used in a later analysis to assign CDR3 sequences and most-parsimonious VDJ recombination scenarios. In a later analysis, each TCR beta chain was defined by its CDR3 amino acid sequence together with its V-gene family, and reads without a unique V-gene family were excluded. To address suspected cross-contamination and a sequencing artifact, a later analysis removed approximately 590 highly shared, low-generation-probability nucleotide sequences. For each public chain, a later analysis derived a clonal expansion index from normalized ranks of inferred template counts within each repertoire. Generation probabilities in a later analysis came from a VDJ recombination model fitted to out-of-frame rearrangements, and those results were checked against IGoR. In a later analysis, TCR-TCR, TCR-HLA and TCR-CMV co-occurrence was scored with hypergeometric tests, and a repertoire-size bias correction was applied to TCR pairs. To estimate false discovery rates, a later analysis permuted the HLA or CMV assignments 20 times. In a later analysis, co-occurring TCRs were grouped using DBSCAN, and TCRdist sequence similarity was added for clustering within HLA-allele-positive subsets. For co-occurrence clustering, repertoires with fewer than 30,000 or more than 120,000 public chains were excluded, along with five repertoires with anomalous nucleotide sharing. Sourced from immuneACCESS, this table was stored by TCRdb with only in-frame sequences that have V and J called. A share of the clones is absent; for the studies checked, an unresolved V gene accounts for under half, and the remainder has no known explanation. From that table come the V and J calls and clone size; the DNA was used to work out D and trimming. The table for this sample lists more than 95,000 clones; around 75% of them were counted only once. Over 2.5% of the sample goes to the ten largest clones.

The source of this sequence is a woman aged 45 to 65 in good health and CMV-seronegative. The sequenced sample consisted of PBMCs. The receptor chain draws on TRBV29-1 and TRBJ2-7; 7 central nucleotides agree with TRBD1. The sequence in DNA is TGCAGCGTTGATACAGGGGCCTACGAGCAGTACTTC. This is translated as CSVDTGAYEQYF.